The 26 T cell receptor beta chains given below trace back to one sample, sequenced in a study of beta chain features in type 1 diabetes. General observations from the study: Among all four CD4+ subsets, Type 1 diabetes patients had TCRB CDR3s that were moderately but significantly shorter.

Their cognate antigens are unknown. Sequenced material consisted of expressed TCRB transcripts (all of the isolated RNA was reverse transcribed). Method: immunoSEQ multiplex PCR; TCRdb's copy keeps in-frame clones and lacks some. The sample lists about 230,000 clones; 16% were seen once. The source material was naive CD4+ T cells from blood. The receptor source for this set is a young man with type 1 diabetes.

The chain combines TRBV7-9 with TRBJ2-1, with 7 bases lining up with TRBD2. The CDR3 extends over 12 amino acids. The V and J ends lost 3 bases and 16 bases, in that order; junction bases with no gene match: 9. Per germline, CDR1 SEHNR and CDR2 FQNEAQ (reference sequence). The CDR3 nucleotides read TGTGCCAGCAGCTTCACCGGGACTAAAAACTTCTTC. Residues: CASSFTGTKNFF.

The CDR3 region has the DNA TGTGCCAGCAGCGGACAGGGGGCAAACACAGATACGCAGTATTTT. Protein product: CASSGQGANTDTQYF. J is TRBJ2-3 and V is TRBV7-2, with TRBD1 matching over 11 bases. CDR3 length: 15 residues. The junction had 3 bases not matched to a gene; V was cut back by 5 bases and J by 2 bases. Germline assignment: CDR1 SGHTA and CDR2 FQGNSA.

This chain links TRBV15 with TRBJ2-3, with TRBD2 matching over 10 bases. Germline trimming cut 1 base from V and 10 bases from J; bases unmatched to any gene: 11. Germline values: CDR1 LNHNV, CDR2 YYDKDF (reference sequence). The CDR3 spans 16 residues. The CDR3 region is CATSRASGLAGEPQYF. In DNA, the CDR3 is TGTGCCACCAGCAGAGCCTCTGGGCTAGCGGGAGAGCCGCAGTATTTT.

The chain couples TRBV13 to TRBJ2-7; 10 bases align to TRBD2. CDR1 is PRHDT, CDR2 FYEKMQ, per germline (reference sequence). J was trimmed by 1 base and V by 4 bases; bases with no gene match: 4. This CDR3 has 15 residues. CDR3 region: CASSSSSGSSYEQYF. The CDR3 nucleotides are TGTGCCAGCAGCTCTTCTAGCGGGAGTTCCTACGAGCAGTACTTC.

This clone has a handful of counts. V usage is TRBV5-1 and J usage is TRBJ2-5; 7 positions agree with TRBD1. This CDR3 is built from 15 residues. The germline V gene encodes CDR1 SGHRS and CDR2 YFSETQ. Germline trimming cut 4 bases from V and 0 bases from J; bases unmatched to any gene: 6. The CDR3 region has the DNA TGCGCCAGCAGCGTGGGACAGACGTACCAAGAGACCCAGTACTTC. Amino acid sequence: CASSVGQTYQETQYF.

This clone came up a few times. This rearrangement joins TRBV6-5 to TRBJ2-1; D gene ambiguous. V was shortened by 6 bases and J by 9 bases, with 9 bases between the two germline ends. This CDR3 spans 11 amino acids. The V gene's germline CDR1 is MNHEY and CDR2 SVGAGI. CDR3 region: CASSQFGEQFF. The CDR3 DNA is TGTGCCAGCAGCCAATTTGGTGAGCAGTTCTTC.

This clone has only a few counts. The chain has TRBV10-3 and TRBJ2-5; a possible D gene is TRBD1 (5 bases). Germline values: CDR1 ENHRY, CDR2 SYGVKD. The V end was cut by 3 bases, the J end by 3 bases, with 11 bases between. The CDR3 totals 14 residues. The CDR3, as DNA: TGTGCCATCAGTGACCAGGGTAGGGAAGAGACCCAGTACTTC. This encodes CAISDQGREETQYF.

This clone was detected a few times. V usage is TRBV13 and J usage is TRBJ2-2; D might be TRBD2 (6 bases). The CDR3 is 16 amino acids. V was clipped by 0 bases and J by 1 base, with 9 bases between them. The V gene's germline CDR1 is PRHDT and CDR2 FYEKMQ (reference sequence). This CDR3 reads CASSLGRELNTGELFF. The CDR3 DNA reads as TGTGCCAGCAGCTTAGGTCGGGAGTTGAACACCGGGGAGCTGTTTTTT.

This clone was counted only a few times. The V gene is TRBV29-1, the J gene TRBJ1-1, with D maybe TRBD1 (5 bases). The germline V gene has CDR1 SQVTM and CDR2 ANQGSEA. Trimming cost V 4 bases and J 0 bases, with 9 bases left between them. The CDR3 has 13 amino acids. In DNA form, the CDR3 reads TGCAGCGTTGCAGGGATTATGAACACTGAAGCTTTCTTT. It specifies CSVAGIMNTEAFF.

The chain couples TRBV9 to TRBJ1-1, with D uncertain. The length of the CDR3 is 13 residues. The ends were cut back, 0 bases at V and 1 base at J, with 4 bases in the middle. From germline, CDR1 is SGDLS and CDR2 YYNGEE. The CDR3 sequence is CASSVVQNTEAFF. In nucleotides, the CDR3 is TGTGCCAGCAGCGTAGTCCAGAACACTGAAGCTTTCTTT.

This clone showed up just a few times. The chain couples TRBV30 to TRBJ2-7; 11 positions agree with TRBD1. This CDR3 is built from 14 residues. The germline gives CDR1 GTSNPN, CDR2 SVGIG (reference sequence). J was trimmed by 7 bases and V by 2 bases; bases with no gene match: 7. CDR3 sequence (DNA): TGTGCCTGGAGTAGGGACAGGGGGTCTGGGGAGCAGTACTTC. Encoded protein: CAWSRDRGSGEQYF.

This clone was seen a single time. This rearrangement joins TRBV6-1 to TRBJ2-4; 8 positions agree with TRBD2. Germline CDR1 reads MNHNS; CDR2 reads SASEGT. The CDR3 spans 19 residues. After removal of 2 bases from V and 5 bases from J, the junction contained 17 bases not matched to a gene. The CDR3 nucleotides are TGTGCCAGCAGTGAATTTCGGATAGCGGGACGGAATGCGGAAAACATTCAGTACTTC. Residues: CASSEFRIAGRNAENIQYF.

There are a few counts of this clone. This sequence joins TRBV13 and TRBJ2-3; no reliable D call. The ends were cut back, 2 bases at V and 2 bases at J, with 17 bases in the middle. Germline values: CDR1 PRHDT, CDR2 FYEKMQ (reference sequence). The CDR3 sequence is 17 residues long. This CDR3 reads CASSLPGVVQATDTQYF. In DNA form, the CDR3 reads TGTGCCAGCAGCTTACCTGGTGTAGTTCAGGCCACAGATACGCAGTATTTT.

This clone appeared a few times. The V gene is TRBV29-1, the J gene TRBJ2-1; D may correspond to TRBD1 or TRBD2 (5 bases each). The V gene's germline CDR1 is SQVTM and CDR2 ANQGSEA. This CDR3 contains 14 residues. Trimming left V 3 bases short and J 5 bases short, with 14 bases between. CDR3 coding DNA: TGCAGCGTTGATCAGGGAGTTCGGAACAATGAGCAGTTCTTC. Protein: CSVDQGVRNNEQFF.

CDR3 amino acids: CASSYRRSVDEQYF. The CDR3 bases are TGTGCCAGCAGTTACCGACGGTCAGTCGACGAGCAGTACTTC. This chain connects TRBV6-6 to TRBJ2-7; D is ambiguous. V was shortened by 2 bases and J by 5 bases, with 13 bases between the two germline ends. Germline loops: CDR1 MNHNY, CDR2 SVGAGI (reference sequence). This CDR3 contains 14 residues.

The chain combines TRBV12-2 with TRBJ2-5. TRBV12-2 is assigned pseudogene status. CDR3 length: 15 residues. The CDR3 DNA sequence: TGTGCAAGTCGACAGACCGGGACGTACGAAGAGACCCAGTACTTC. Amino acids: CASRQTGTYEETQYF.

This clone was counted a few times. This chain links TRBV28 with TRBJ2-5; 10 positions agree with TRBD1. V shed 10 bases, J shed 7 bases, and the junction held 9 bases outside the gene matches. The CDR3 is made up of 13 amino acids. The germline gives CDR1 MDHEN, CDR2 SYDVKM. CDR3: CATTGQGYGTQYF. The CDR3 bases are TGTGCCACTACGGGACAGGGGTATGGGACCCAGTACTTC.

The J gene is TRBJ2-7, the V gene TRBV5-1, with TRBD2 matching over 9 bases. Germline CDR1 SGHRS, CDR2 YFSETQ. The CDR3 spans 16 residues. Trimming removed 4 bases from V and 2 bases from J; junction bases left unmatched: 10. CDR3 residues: CASSPWEREVTYEQYF. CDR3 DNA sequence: TGCGCCAGCAGCCCGTGGGAGCGGGAGGTAACCTACGAGCAGTACTTC.

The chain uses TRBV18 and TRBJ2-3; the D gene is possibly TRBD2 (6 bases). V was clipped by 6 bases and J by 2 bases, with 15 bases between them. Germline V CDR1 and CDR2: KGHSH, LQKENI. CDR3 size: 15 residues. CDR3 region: CASSVAGTDTDTQYF. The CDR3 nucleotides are TGTGCCAGCTCCGTGGCGGGGACGGACACAGATACGCAGTATTTT.

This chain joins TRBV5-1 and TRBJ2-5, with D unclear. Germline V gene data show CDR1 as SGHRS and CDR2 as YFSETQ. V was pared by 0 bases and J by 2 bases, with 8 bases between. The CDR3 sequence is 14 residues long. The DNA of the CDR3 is TGCGCCAGCAGCTTGGCCGAGCTACAAGAGACCCAGTACTTC. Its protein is CASSLAELQETQYF.

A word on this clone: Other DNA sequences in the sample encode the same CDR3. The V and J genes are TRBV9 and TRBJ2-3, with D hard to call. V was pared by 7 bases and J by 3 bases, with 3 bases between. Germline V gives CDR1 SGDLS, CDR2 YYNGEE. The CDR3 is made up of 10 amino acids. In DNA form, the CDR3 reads TGTGCCAGCGGGACAGATACGCAGTATTTT. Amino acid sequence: CASGTDTQYF. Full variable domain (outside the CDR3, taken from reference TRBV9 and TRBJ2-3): DSGVTQTPKHLITATGQRVTLRCSPRSGDLSVYWYQQSLDQGLQFLIQYYNGEERAKGNILERFSAQQFPDLHSELNLSSLELGDSALYFCASGTDTQYFGPGTRLTVL.

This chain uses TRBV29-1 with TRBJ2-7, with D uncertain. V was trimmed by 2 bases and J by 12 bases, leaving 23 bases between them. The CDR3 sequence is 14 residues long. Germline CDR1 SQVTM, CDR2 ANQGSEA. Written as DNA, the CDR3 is TGCAGCGTTGAAAGTGTACTCCTCCCGAGCTTACGGTACTTC. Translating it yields CSVESVLLPSLRYF.

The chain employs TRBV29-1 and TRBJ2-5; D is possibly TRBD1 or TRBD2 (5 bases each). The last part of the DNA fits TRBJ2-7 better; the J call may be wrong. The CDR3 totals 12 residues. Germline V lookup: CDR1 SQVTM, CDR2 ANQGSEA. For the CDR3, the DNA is TGCAGCGTGCGAAGAGGGGCCTACGAGCAGTACTTC. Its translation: CSVRRGAYEQYF.

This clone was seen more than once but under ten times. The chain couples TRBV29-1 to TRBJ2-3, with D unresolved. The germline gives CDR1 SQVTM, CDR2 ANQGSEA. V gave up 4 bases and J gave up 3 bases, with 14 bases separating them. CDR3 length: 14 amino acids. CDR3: CSVVQGAPTDTQYF. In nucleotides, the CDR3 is TGCAGCGTTGTCCAAGGTGCTCCAACAGATACGCAGTATTTT.

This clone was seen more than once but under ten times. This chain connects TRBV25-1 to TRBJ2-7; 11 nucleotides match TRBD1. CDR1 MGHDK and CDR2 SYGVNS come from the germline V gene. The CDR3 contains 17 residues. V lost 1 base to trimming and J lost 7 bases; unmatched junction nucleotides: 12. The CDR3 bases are TGTGCCAGCAGTGAATTCGAGGGGAGGACAGGGGGCTTGGAGCAGTACTTC. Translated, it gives CASSEFEGRTGGLEQYF.

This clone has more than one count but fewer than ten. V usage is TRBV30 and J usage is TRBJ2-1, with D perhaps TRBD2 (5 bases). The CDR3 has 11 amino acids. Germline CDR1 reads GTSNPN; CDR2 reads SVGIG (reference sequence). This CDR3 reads CLVGRYNEQFF. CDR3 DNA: TGTCTCGTGGGGAGATACAATGAGCAGTTCTTC.